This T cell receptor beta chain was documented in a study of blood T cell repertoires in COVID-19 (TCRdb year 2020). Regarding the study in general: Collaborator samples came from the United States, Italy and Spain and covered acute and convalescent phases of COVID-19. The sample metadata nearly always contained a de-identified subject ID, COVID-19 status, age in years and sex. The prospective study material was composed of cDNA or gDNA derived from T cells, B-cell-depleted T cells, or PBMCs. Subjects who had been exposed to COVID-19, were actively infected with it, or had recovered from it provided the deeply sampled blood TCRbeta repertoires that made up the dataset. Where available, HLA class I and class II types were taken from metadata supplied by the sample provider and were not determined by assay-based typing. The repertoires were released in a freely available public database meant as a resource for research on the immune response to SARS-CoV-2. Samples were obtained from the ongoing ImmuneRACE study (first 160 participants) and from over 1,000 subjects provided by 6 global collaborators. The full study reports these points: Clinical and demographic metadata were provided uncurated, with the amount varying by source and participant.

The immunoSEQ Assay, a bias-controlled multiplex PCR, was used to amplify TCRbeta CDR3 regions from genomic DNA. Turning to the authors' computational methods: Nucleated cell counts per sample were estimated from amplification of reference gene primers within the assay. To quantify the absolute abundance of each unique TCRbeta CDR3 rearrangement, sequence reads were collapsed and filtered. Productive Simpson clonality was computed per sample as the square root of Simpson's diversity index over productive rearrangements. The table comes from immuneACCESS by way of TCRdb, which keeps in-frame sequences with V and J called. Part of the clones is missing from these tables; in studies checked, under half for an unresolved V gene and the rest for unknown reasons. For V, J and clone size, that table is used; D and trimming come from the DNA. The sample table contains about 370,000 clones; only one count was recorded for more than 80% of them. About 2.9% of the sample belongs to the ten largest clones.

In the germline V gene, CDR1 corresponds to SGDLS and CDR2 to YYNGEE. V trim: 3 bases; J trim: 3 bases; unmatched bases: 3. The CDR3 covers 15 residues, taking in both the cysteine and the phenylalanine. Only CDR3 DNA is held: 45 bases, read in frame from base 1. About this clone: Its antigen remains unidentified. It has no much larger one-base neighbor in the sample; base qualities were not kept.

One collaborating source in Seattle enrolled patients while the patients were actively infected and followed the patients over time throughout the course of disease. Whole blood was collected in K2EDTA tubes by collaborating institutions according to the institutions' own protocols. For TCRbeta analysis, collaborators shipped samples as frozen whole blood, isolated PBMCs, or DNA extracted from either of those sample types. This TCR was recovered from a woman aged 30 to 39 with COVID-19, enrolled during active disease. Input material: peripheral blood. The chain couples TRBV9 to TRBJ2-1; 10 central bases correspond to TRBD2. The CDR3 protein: CASSASGGGYNEQFF. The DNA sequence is TGTGCCAGCAGCGCGAGCGGGGGGGGCTACAATGAGCAGTTCTTC.